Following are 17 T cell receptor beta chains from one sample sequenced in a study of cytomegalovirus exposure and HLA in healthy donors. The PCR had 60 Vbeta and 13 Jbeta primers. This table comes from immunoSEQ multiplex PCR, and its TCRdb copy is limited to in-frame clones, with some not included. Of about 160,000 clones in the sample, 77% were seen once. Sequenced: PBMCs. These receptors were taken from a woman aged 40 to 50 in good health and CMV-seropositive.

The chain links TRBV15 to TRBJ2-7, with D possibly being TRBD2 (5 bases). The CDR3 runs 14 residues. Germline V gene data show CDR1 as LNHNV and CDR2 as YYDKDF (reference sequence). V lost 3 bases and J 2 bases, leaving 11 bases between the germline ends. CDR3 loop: CATSSGEGTYEQYF. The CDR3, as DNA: TGTGCCACCAGCAGCGGTGAGGGTACCTACGAGCAGTACTTC.

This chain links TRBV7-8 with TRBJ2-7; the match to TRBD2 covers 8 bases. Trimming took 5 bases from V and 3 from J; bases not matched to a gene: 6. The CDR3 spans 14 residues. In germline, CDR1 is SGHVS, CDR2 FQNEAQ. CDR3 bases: TGTGCCAGCAGCCCCCAACGGGGGGGCTACGAGCAGTACTTC. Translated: CASSPQRGGYEQYF.

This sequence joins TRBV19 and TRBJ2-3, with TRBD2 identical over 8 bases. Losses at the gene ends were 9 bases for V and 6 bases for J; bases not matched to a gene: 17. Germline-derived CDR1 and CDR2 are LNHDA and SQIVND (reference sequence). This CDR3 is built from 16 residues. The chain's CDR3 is CASNTEYSGERDTQYF. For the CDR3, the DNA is TGTGCCAGCAATACAGAATATAGCGGGGAGAGGGATACGCAGTATTTT. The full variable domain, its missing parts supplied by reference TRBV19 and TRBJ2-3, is DGGITQSPKYLFRKEGQNVTLSCEQNLNHDAMYWYRQDPGQGLRLIYYSQIVNDFQKGDIAEGYSVSREKKESFPLTVTSAQKNPTAFYLCASNTEYSGERDTQYFGPGTRLTVL.

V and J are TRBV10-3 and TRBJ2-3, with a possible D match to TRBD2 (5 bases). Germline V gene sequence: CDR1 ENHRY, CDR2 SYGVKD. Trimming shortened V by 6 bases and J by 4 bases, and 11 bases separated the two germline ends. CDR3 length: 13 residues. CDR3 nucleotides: TGTGCCATCAGGTGGGAGAGCGCAGATACGCAGTATTTT. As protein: CAIRWESADTQYF.

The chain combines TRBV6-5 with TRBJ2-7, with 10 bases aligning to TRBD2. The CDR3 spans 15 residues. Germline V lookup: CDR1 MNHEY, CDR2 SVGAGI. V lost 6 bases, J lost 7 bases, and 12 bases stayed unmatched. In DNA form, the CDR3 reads TGTGCCAGCAGCCTTAGCGGGGGGCTCCCTGGAGAGCAGTACTTC. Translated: CASSLSGGLPGEQYF.

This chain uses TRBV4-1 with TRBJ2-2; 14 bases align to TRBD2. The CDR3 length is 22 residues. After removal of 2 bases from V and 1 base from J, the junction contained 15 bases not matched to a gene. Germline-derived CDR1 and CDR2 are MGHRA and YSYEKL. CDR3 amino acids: CASSQQSFLGLAGEGNTGELFF. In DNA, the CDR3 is TGCGCCAGCAGCCAACAGTCCTTCTTGGGACTAGCGGGAGAGGGGAACACCGGGGAGCTGTTTTTT.

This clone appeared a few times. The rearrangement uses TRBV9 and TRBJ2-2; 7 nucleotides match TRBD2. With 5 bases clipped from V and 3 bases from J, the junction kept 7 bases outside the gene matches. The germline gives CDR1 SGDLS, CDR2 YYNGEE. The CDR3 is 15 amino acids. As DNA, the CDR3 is TGTGCCAGCAGAGTGGGCGGGAGCTACACCGGGGAGCTGTTTTTT. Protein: CASRVGGSYTGELFF.

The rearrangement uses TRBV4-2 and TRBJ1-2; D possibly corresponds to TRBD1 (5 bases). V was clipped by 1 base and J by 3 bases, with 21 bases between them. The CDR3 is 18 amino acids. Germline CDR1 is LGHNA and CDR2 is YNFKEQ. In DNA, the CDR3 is TGTGCCAGCAGCCAAGCGGAGCAGGGAAGGAGGGGAGACTATGGCTACACCTTC. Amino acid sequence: CASSQAEQGRRGDYGYTF.

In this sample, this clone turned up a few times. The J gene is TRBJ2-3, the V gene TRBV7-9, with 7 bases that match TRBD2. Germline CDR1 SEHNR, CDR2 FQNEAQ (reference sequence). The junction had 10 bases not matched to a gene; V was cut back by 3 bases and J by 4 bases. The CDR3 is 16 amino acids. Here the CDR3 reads CASSFGSGGGSDTQYF. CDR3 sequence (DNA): TGTGCCAGCAGCTTCGGGTCTGGCGGGGGTTCAGATACGCAGTATTTT.

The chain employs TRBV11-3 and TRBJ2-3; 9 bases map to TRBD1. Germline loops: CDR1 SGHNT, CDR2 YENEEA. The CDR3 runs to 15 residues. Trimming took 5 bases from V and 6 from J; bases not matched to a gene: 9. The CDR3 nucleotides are TGTGCCAGCAGCCTCCGGGACAGGGTGTCCGATACGCAGTATTTT. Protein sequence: CASSLRDRVSDTQYF.

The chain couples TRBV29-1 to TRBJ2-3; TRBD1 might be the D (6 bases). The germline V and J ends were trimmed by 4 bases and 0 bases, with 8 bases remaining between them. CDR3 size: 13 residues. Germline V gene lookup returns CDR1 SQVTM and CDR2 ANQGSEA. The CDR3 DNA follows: TGCAGCGTTGGGGGGCCAAGCACAGATACGCAGTATTTT. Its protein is CSVGGPSTDTQYF.

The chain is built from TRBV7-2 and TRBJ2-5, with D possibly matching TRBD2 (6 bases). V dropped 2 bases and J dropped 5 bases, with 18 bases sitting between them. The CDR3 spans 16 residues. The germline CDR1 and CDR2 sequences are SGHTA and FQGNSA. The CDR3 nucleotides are TGTGCCAGCAGCTTACCCACTGGGCGGGGCCGGGAGACCCAGTACTTC. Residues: CASSLPTGRGRETQYF.

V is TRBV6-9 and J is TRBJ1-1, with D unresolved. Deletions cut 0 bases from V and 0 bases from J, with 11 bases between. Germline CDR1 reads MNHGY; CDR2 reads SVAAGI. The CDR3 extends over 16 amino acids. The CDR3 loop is CASSYSEEDLNTEAFF. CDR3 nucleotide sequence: TGTGCCAGCAGTTATTCGGAGGAAGACTTGAACACTGAAGCTTTCTTT.

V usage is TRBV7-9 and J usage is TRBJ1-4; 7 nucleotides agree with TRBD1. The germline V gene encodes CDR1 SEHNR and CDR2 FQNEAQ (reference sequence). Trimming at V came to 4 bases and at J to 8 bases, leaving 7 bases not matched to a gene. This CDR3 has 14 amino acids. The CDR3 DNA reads TGTGCCAGCAGCTCTCACCTGGACAGGGAAAAACTGTTTTTT. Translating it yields CASSSHLDREKLFF.

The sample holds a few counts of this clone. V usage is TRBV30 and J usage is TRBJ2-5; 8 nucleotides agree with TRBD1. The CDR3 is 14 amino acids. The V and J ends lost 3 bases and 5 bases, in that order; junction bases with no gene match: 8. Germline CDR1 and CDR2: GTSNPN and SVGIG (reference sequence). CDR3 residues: CAWRAPGGGETQYF. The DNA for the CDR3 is TGTGCCTGGAGGGCCCCAGGGGGCGGGGAGACCCAGTACTTC.

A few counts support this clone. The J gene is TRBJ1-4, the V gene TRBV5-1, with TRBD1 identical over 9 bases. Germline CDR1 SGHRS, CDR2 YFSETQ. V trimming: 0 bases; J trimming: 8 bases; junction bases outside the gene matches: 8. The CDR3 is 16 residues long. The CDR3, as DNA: TGCGCCAGCAGCTTGGAACAGGGGGCGGGTCGGGAAAAACTGTTTTTT. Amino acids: CASSLEQGAGREKLFF.

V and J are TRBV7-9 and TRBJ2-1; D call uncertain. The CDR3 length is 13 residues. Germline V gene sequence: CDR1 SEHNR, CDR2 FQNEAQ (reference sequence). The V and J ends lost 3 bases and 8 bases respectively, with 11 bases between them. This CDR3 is CASSFPARHEQFF. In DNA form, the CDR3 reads TGTGCCAGCAGCTTCCCCGCTAGACATGAGCAGTTCTTC.